Listed below are T cell receptor beta chains from one sample, sequenced in a study of CD8 T cells in ankylosing spondylitis. TCRdb independently ran MiXCR on the 5' RACE reads; one entry per CDR3 protein. The repertoire holds some 270,000 distinct CDR3 sequences, more than 15% seen once, with about a third in the top ten. Sequencing used blood, either unsorted or a sorted T cell fraction (not recorded which). Receptors originate from a male donor with ankylosing spondylitis or in good health (not recorded which). Each CDR3 is given with its conserved first and last residue.

TRBV14,CASSPSYYGGGYTF
TRBV4-2,CASSQASQGAYTGELFF
TRBV9,CASSVVGGGTEAFF
TRBV4-3,CASSQAPLSGSYNEQFF
TRBV5-1,CASSPSADNTGELFF
TRBV19,CASSPPWTSTGELFF
TRBV5-1,CASSLEPGQTEAFF
TRBV6-1,CASTRQGFYNEQFF
TRBV27,CASSRTAGESYEQYF
TRBV5-1,CASSLAFAGYIWETQYF
TRBV29-1,CSVEVRLGLEQFF
TRBV7-9,CASSSPTGNNEQFF
TRBV29-1,CSVEGWTDKNTEAFF
TRBV20-1,CSARDLGGHEQFF
TRBV7-9,CASSPTRDFLSEQYF
TRBV6-2/TRBV6-3,CASSYGQGPYNEQFF